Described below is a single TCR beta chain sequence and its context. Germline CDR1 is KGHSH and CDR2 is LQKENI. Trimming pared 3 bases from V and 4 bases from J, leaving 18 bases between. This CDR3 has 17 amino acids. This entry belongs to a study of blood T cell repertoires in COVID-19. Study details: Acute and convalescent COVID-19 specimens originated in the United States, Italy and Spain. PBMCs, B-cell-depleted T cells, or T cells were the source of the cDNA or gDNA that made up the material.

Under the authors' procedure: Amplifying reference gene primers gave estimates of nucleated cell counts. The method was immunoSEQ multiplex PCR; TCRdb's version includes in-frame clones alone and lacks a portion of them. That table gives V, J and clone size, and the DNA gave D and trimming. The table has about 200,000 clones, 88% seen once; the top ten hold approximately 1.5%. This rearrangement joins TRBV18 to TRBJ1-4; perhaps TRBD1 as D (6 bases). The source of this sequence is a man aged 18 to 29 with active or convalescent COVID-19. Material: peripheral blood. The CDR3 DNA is TGTGCCAGCTCACCTCTGCCGGGACACACCATTAATGAAAAACTGTTTTTT. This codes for CASSPLPGHTINEKLFF. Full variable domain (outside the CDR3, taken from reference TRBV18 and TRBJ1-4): NAGVMQNPRHLVRRRGQEARLRCSPMKGHSHVYWYRQLPEEGLKFMVYLQKENIIDESGMPKERFSAEFPKEGPSILRIQQVVRGDSAAYFCASSPLPGHTINEKLFFGSGTQLSVL.